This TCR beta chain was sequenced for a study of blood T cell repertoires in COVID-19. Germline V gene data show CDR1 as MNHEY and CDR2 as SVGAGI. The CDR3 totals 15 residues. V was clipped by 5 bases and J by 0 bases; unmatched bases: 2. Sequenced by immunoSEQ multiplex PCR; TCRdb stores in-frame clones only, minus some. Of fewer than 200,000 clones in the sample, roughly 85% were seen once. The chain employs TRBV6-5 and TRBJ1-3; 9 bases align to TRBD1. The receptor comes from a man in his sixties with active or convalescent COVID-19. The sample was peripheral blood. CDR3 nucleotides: TGTGCCAGCAGTAACAGGGGGCCCTCTGGAAACACCATATATTTT. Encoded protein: CASSNRGPSGNTIYF.